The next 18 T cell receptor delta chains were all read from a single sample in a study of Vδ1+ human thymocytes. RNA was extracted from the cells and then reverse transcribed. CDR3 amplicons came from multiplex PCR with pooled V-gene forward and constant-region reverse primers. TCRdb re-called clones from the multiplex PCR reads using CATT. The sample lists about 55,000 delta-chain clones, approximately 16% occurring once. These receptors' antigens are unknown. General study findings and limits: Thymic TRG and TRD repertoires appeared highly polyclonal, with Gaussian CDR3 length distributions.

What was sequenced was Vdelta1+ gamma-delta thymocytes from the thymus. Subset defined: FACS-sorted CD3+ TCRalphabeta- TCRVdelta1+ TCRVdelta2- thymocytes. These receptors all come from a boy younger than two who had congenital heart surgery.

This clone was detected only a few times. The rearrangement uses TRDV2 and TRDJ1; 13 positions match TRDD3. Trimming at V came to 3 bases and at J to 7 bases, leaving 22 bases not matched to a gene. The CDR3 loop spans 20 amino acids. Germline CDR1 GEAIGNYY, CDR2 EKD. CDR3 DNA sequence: TGTGCCTGTGACCGCCTCTTTCCTACCCCCGTACTGGGGGATACGCCTAAACTCATCTTT. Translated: CACDRLFPTPVLGDTPKLIF.

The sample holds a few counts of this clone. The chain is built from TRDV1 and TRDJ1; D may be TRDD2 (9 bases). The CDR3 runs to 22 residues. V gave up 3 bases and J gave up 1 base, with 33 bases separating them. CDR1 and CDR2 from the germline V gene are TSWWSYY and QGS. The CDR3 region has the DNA TGTGCTCTTGGGGACCCCCGCCTTCCTACGAACTGGGGGGCGCGAGCCACCGATAAACTCATCTTT. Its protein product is CALGDPRLPTNWGARATDKLIF.

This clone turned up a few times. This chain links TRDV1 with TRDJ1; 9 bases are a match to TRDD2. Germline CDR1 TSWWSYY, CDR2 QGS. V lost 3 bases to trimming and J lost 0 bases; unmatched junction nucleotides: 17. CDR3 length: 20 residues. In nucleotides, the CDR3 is TGTGCTCTTGGGGATCCCGGCCTTCCTACCTCAGATACACACACCGATAAACTCATCTTT. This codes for CALGDPGLPTSDTHTDKLIF.

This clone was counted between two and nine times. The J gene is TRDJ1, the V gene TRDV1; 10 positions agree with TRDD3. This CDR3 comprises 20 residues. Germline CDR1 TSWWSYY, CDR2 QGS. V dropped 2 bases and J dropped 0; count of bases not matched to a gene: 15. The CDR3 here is CALGEIGTYWGILYTDKLIF. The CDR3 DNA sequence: TGTGCTCTTGGGGAAATCGGAACGTACTGGGGGATCCTATACACCGATAAACTCATCTTT.

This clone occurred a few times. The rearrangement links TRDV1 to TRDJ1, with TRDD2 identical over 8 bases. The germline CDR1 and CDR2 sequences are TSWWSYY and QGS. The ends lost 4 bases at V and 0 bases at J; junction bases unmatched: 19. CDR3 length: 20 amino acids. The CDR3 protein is CALGVHFLRLQGADTDKLIF. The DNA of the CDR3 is TGTGCTCTTGGGGTCCACTTCCTACGATTACAGGGGGCTGACACCGATAAACTCATCTTT.

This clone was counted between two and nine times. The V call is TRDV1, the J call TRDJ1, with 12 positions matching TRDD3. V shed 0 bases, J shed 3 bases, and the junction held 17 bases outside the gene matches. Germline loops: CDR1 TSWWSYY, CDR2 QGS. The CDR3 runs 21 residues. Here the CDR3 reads CALGELEGTTYWGIQSDKLIF. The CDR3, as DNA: TGTGCTCTTGGGGAACTAGAGGGCACTACGTACTGGGGGATACAGTCCGATAAACTCATCTTT.

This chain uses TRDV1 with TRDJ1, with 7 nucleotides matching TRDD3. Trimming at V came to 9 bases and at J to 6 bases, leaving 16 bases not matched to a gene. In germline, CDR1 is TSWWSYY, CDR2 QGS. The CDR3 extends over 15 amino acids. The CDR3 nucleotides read TGTGCTCTGGGACTCGTGATAGAGGGGGATTATAAACTCATCTTT. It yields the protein CALGLVIEGDYKLIF.

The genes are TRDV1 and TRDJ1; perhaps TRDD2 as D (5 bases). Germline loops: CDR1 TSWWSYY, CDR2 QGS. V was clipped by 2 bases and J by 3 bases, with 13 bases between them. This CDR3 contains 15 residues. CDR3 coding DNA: TGTGCTCTTGGGGAAAAAGGAATCTTCCCCGATAAACTCATCTTT. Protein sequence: CALGEKGIFPDKLIF.

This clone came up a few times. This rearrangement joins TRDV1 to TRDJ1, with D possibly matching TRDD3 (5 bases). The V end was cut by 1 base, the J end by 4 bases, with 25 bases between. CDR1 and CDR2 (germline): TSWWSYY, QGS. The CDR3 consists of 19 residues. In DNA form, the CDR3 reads TGTGCTCTTGGGGAACGACGACCGGTTCCAAGTACTCTGGGCGATAAACTCATCTTT. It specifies CALGERRPVPSTLGDKLIF.

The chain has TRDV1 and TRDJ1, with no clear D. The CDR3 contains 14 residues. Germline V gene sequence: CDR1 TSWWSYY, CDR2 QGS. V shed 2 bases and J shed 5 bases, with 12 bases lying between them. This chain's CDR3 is CALGERYQPDKLIF. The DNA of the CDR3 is TGTGCTCTTGGGGAAAGGTACCAACCTGATAAACTCATCTTT.

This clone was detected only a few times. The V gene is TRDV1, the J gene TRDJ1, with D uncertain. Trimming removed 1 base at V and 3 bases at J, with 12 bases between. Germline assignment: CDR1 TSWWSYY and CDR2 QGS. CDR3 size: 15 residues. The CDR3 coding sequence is TGTGCTCTTGGGGAACCCCAGTTCCGGGCCGATAAACTCATCTTT. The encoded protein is CALGEPQFRADKLIF.

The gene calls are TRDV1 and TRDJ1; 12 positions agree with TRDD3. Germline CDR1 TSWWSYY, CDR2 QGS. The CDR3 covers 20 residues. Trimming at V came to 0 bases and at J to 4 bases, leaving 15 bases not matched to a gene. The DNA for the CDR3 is TGTGCTCTTGGGGAACTTCCCGATTCTGCTGGGGGATACGGTGGCGATAAACTCATCTTT. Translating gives CALGELPDSAGGYGGDKLIF.

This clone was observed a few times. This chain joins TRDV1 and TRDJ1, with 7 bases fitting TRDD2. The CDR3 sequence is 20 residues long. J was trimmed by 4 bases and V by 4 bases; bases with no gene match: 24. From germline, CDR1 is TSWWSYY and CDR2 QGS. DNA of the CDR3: TGTGCTCTTGGGGCCATGGGCCTTCCTCCCAATATGGGTTGTTACGATAAACTCATCTTT. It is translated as CALGAMGLPPNMGCYDKLIF.

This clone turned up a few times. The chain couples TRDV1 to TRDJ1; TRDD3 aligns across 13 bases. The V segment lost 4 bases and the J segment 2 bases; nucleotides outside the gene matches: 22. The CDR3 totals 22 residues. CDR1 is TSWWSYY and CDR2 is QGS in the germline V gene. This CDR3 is CALGVDPSSIYWGIRWTDKLIF. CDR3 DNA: TGTGCTCTTGGGGTCGATCCTTCTTCCATCTACTGGGGGATACGGTGGACCGATAAACTCATCTTT.

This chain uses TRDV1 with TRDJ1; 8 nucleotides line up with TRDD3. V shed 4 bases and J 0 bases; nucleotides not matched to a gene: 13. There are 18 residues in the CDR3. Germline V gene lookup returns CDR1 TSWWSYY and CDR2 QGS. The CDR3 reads CALGAPTGGLTYTDKLIF. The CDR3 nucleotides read TGTGCTCTTGGGGCGCCTACTGGGGGCCTTACCTACACCGATAAACTCATCTTT.

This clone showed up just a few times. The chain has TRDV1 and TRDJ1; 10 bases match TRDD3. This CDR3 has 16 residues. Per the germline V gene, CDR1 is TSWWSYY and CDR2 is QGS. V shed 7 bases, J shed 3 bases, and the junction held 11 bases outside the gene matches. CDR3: CALVFPTGGSADKLIF. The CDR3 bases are TGTGCTCTTGTCTTCCCTACTGGGGGATCGGCCGATAAACTCATCTTT.

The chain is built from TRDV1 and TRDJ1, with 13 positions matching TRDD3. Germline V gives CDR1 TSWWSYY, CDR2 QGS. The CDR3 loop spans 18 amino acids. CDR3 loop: CALAISGDYWGIRHKLIF. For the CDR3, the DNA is TGTGCCCTAGCTATATCGGGGGACTACTGGGGGATACGACATAAACTCATCTTT.

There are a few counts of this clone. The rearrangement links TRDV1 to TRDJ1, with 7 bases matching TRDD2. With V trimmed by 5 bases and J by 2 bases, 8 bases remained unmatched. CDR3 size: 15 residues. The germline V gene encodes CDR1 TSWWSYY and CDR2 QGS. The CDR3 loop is CALGPRFLVTDKLIF. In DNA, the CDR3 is TGTGCTCTTGGGCCGCGCTTCCTAGTTACCGATAAACTCATCTTT.